The entry that follows covers one T cell receptor (beta chain) sequence. This clonotype was counted at least ten times. Its antigen is still unknown. No clone much larger than this one lies a single base away; base qualities are absent. The data were taken from a study of early T cells in non-severe SARS-CoV-2 infection (dated by TCRdb to about 2021). For the wider study: Because TCR sequencing was done on bulk RNA from unsorted whole blood, the alpha and beta chains could not be paired.

The library was generated by 5' RACE. The data were produced on a NextSeq 500. To correct for sequencing error and PCR bias, the TCR library protocol tagged individual cDNA molecules with unique molecular identifiers. Both TCR alpha and beta chains were sequenced, and tight co-correlation was observed between alpha and beta sequence abundances in each sample. Under the source paper's analysis protocol: Decombinator V4 was used to annotate the V gene, J gene and CDR3 of the TCR sequences. TCRs were defined as expanded if a significant change between any two time points was detected under a Poisson model with p below 0.0001. TCR abundances were normalised to the total number of TCRs sequenced in each sample and reported as counts per million. MAIT TCRs were defined by TRAV1-2 paired with TRAJ12, TRAJ20 or TRAJ33, and iNKT TCRs by TRAV10 paired with TRAJ18. VDJdb, accessed on 1 November 2021, was searched for TCRs annotated for CMV, EBV and SARS-CoV-2, and TCRs annotated for more than one antigen were excluded. TCRdb reprocessed the public reads (quality trimming at Q25 with fastp, clone calling with MiXCR) and kept in-frame beta chains. All rows with the same CDR3 protein become a single entry with the most common DNA and genes. These V and J calls rely on TCRdb rather than the paper's analysis. This sample gives 30,000 or so distinct CDR3 sequences in total; under 7.5% of them show up just once. 30% to 45% of the sample rests with the top ten.

Set within a cohort of healthcare workers in London, UK, this nested case-control study involved weekly PCR testing of nasopharyngeal swabs along with blood sampling. Between 23 and 31 March 2020, the week of the UK lockdown, healthcare workers were enrolled and then followed up weekly for as long as 16 weeks. CDR1 and CDR2 (DFQATT, SNEGSKA) derive from the germline V gene (reference sequence). From its cysteine to its phenylalanine, the CDR3 spans 14 amino acids. The entry retains the CDR3 DNA only, 42 bases that are in frame from base 1. Trimming costs V 5 bases and J 2 bases, and their ends lie 10 bases apart. General study outcomes and caveats: VDJdb matching was skewed toward anti-spike CD8 responses, so virus-specific expansions were likely underestimated and private and CD4 specificities were missed.

Sequencing was carried out using whole blood. The clonotype comes from an adult who was a healthcare worker with PCR-confirmed SARS-CoV-2 infection or an uninfected control (not recorded which). The V and J segments used are TRBV20-1 and TRBJ2-6; the D gene remains uncertain. The DNA sequence is given as TGCAGTGCTCTGACTGTGACTGGGGCCAACGTCCTGACTTTC. Protein translation: CSALTVTGANVLTF.